The 27 T cell receptor beta chains presented below share a single source sample, sequenced in a study of CD8+CD57+ T cells in acquired aplastic anemia. All sequencing subjects had displayed CD8+CD57+ cell expansion on flow cytometry. Genomic DNA constituted the template upon which TCR beta VDJ and CDR3 profiling was performed. Via MiXCR, TCRdb re-called the reads, giving one row per CDR3 protein. This sample has some 170,000 distinct CDR3 sequences; about two thirds occur once, and the top ten carry 35% to 60%. What was sequenced was sorted CD4+, CD8+, or CD8+CD57+ T cells (not recorded which) from PBMCs. These receptors originate from a human donor with aplastic anemia.

This clonotype was counted many times. The J gene is TRBJ2-3, the V gene TRBV7-2; no clear D gene. Germline CDR1 SGHTA, CDR2 FQGNSA. The V end lost 1 base, the J end lost 9 bases, and 8 bases lay between the germline ends. This CDR3 contains 12 residues. The DNA of the CDR3 is TGTGCCAGCAGCTTAGAATTCTCCACGCAGTATTTT. Its protein is CASSLEFSTQYF.

The count of this clonotype is one. The junction differs from germline at one of its ends, possibly a read error. V gene TRBV5-5 combines with J gene TRBJ2-7; tentative D call: TRBD1 (7 bases). In germline, CDR1 is SGHKS, CDR2 YYEKEE (reference sequence). The CDR3 contains 18 residues. The CDR3 sequence: CASSLAGGLTTSSYEQYF. CDR3 DNA: TGCGCCAGCAGCTTGGCAGGGGGGCTAACCACCTCCTCCTACGAGCAGTACTTC.

This chain uses TRBV20-1 with TRBJ2-1; D is unresolved. Germline assignment: CDR1 DFQATT and CDR2 SNEGSKA (reference sequence). The CDR3 contains 12 residues. The germline V and J ends were trimmed by 4 bases and 9 bases, with 13 bases remaining between them. The DNA for the CDR3 is TGCAGTGCTAAGATACCCCTTGGTGAGCAGTTCTTC. Translation gives CSAKIPLGEQFF.

As to this clonotype: One junction end does not reproduce the germline sequence, and a read error may be involved. The chain recombines TRBV7-6 with TRBJ2-1; TRBD2 matches at 9 bases. The CDR3 contains 16 residues. From germline, CDR1 is SGHVS and CDR2 FNYEAQ. Written as DNA, the CDR3 is TGTGCTAGCAGCCCACGCGGGAGGGTAGATTACAATGAGCAGTTCTTC. Residues: CASSPRGRVDYNEQFF.

CDR3 DNA: TGTGCCATCACCCGAAGCTTATTAGCGGACTCCTACGAGCAGTACTTC. Its protein product is CAITRSLLADSYEQYF. The J gene is TRBJ2-7, the V gene TRBV10-3, with D possibly being TRBD2 (6 bases). Germline V CDR1 and CDR2: ENHRY, SYGVKD. Trimming cost V 7 bases and J 0 bases, with 19 bases left between them. The CDR3 runs to 16 residues.

This chain joins TRBV20-1 and TRBJ2-3; D possibly corresponds to TRBD2 (5 bases). The V gene's germline CDR1 is DFQATT and CDR2 SNEGSKA (reference sequence). The CDR3 has 15 residues. The ends were cut back, 6 bases at V and 2 bases at J, with 18 bases in the middle. CDR3 sequence reads: CSAFLRSGFTDTQYF. CDR3 sequence (DNA): TGCAGTGCCTTCCTCAGGAGCGGATTCACAGATACGCAGTATTTT.

This chain joins TRBV5-1 and TRBJ2-1; D ambiguous. Germline V CDR1 and CDR2: SGHRS, YFSETQ. The germline V and J ends were trimmed by 0 bases and 9 bases, with 10 bases remaining between them. This CDR3 is 13 amino acids long. In nucleotides, the CDR3 is TGCGCCAGCAGCTTGGCGGCGGATCTTGAGCAGTTCTTC. Its translation is CASSLAADLEQFF.

This clonotype was found many times. The chain joins TRBV9 to TRBJ2-1, with D tentatively TRBD1 (6 bases). Germline CDR1 is SGDLS and CDR2 is YYNGEE. The length of the CDR3 is 17 residues. The ends were cut back, 0 bases at V and 5 bases at J, with 18 bases in the middle. CDR3 loop: CASSVATWAGEHNEQFF. CDR3 nucleotides: TGTGCCAGCAGCGTAGCTACTTGGGCAGGGGAACACAATGAGCAGTTCTTC.

J is TRBJ1-1 and V is TRBV10-3, with D unclear. The length of the CDR3 is 11 residues. V lost 6 bases, J lost 10 bases, and 12 bases lay in between. Germline V gene data show CDR1 as ENHRY and CDR2 as SYGVKD. CDR3 residues: CAISEGSLAFF. DNA for the CDR3: TGTGCCATCAGCGAAGGTTCCTTAGCTTTCTTT.

The genes are TRBV25-1 and TRBJ1-5; D is unresolved. CDR3 length equals 13 residues. CDR1 and CDR2 (germline): MGHDK, SYGVNS. V lost 1 base and J 2 bases, leaving 3 bases between the germline ends. The CDR3 here is CASSELGNQPQHF. CDR3 coding DNA: TGTGCCAGCAGTGAATTGGGCAATCAGCCCCAGCATTTT.

This clonotype was picked up one time. The J gene is TRBJ1-4, the V gene TRBV7-9; the match to TRBD1 covers 8 bases. Trimming at V came to 5 bases and at J to 4 bases, leaving 6 bases not matched to a gene. This CDR3 is 15 amino acids long. CDR1 and CDR2 from the germline V gene are SEHNR and FQNEAQ (reference sequence). The DNA of the CDR3 is TGTGCCAGCAGCCAATCAGGGGGCATTAATGAAAAACTGTTTTTT. This sequence encodes CASSQSGGINEKLFF. The whole variable domain, remainder taken from reference TRBV7-9 and TRBJ1-4, is DTGVSQNPRHKITKRGQNVTFRCDPISEHNRLYWYRQTLGQGPEFLTYFQNEAQLEKSRLLSDRFSAERPKGSFSTLEIQRTEQGDSAMYLCASSQSGGINEKLFFGSGTQLSVL.

The CDR3 DNA reads TGTGCCAGCAGATCAGTGGGCGGGAAAAGCAATCAGCCCCAGCATTTT. Protein product: CASRSVGGKSNQPQHF. This rearrangement joins TRBV11-2 to TRBJ1-5; the D is unclear. V was shortened by 6 bases and J by 1 base, with 16 bases between the two germline ends. From germline, CDR1 is SGHAT and CDR2 FQNNGV. The CDR3 length is 16 residues.

This chain links TRBV24-1 with TRBJ2-5; TRBD2 matches at 8 bases. The CDR3 consists of 16 residues. Germline CDR1 reads KGHDR; CDR2 reads SFDVKD. Trimming cost V 4 bases and J 2 bases; bases outside gene matches: 8. The CDR3 coding sequence is TGTGCCACCAGTGACCCCGGGAGGGAGACACAAGAGACCCAGTACTTC. Its translation: CATSDPGRETQETQYF.

This chain joins TRBV2 and TRBJ2-1; a weak D match, TRBD1 (6 bases). Germline lookup yields CDR1 SNHLY and CDR2 FYNNEI. V was cut by 7 bases and J by 3 bases, with 10 bases left in between. The length of the CDR3 is 13 residues. The CDR3 coding sequence is TGTGCCAGCAAAGGACAGAGCTACAATGAGCAGTTCTTC. This translates into CASKGQSYNEQFF. Full variable domain (remainder filled in from reference TRBV2 and TRBJ2-1): EPEVTQTPSHQVTQMGQEVILRCVPISNHLYFYWYRQILGQKVEFLVSFYNNEISEKSEIFDDQFSVERPDGSNFTLKIRSTKLEDSAMYFCASKGQSYNEQFFGPGTRLTVL.

The V and J genes are TRBV6-2 or TRBV6-3 and TRBJ1-2, with 7 bases matching TRBD1. The CDR3 loop spans 13 amino acids. Unmatched junction bases numbered 1, after V lost 0 bases and J lost 6 bases. The germline V gene encodes CDR1 MNHEY and CDR2 SVGEGT. In nucleotides, the CDR3 is TGTGCCAGCAGTTACTCGACAGGGAATGGCTACACCTTC. It specifies CASSYSTGNGYTF.

This clonotype was found a few times. This chain connects TRBV15 to TRBJ2-3, with D hard to call. V was trimmed by 1 base and J by 0 bases, leaving 14 bases between them. CDR1 LNHNV and CDR2 YYDKDF come from the germline V gene (reference sequence). The length of the CDR3 is 17 residues. CDR3 bases: TGTGCCACCAGCAGAGGTGCCAGGAGCGCTAGCACAGATACGCAGTATTTT. It codes for CATSRGARSASTDTQYF.

This sequence joins TRBV6-6 and TRBJ2-5, with 8 bases identical to TRBD2. Germline trimming cut 5 bases from V and 0 bases from J; bases unmatched to any gene: 8. The CDR3 has 16 residues. Germline values: CDR1 MNHNY, CDR2 SVGAGI (reference sequence). Here the CDR3 reads CASSAPGGLDQETQYF. The CDR3 DNA sequence: TGTGCCAGCAGTGCCCCGGGGGGGCTGGACCAAGAGACCCAGTACTTC.

This chain links TRBV19 with TRBJ2-6; D uncertain. V was shortened by 9 bases and J by 2 bases, with 11 bases between the two germline ends. The CDR3 has 14 residues. The germline CDR1 and CDR2 sequences are LNHDA and SQIVND (reference sequence). CDR3 in DNA: TGTGCCAGGAGGATGGGGACTGGGGCCAACGTCCTGACTTTC. Protein: CARRMGTGANVLTF.

The count of this clonotype is one. This chain joins TRBV7-8 and TRBJ2-1; D not resolved. Trimming took off 0 bases at V and 9 bases at J, with 12 bases between the two ends. Germline lookup yields CDR1 SGHVS and CDR2 FQNEAQ. The CDR3 has 14 residues. The CDR3 DNA is TGTGCCAGCAGCTTAGCCGCCCCGGGTTTTGAGCAGTTCTTC. It yields the protein CASSLAAPGFEQFF.

V and J are TRBV9 and TRBJ1-6, with D unclear. Trimming removed 2 bases at V and 4 bases at J, with 13 bases between. This CDR3 region has 16 residues. Per the germline V gene, CDR1 is SGDLS and CDR2 is YYNGEE. CDR3 in amino acids: CASSVHPNPYNSPLHF. DNA for the CDR3: TGTGCCAGCAGCGTTCACCCAAACCCTTATAATTCACCCCTCCACTTT.

This sequence joins TRBV19 and TRBJ2-1, with 9 bases that match TRBD2. Germline-derived CDR1 and CDR2 are LNHDA and SQIVND (reference sequence). This CDR3 region has 16 residues. V lost 6 bases and J lost 4; bases outside the gene matches: 10. CDR3 amino acids: CASSRAGGPVYNEQFF. CDR3 nucleotides: TGTGCCAGTAGCCGCGCGGGGGGGCCAGTATACAATGAGCAGTTCTTC.

The V call is TRBV25-1, the J call TRBJ2-2; D may be TRBD1 (6 bases). V lost 1 base to trimming and J lost 7 bases, with 13 bases between them. CDR3 length: 15 residues. Germline CDR1 and CDR2: MGHDK and SYGVNS. CDR3 coding DNA: TGTGCCAGCAGTGAATGGGACAAATCGGTCGGGGAGCTGTTTTTT. Residues: CASSEWDKSVGELFF.

J is TRBJ2-3 and V is TRBV5-1; D is unresolved. V was clipped by 0 bases and J by 1 base, with 9 bases between them. CDR1 and CDR2 from the germline V gene are SGHRS and YFSETQ. CDR3 size: 15 residues. CDR3 amino acids: CASSLGHKGTDTQYF. The CDR3, as DNA: TGCGCCAGCAGCTTGGGACACAAAGGCACAGATACGCAGTATTTT.

Here the CDR3 reads CAISEPMTGPTEAFF. CDR3 nucleotide sequence: TGTGCCATCAGTGAGCCAATGACAGGGCCCACTGAAGCTTTCTTT. The chain employs TRBV10-3 and TRBJ1-1; 7 bases are shared with TRBD1. The V gene's germline CDR1 is ENHRY and CDR2 SYGVKD. The junction had 7 bases not matched to a gene; V was cut back by 2 bases and J by 4 bases. The CDR3 consists of 15 residues.

The chain recombines TRBV9 with TRBJ1-5; D is unclear. V was pared by 8 bases and J by 6 bases, with 15 bases between. This CDR3 is 13 amino acids long. CDR1 and CDR2 from the germline V gene are SGDLS and YYNGEE. CDR3 sequence reads: CASRPVDGQPQHF. CDR3 nucleotide sequence: TGTGCCAGTCGGCCGGTGGACGGTCAGCCCCAGCATTTT.

The gene calls are TRBV6-4 and TRBJ2-2, with 7 bases fitting TRBD1. Losses at the gene ends were 9 bases for V and 1 base for J; bases not matched to a gene: 5. The CDR3 runs 14 residues. Germline values: CDR1 MRHNA, CDR2 SNTAGT. The chain's CDR3 is CASRDRENTGELFF. CDR3 nucleotides: TGTGCCAGTCGGGACAGAGAGAACACCGGGGAGCTGTTTTTT.

The rearrangement uses TRBV5-6 and TRBJ2-7; 9 nucleotides agree with TRBD1. Germline values: CDR1 SGHDT, CDR2 YYEEEE. Germline trimming cut 3 bases from V and 6 bases from J; bases unmatched to any gene: 4. The CDR3 totals 13 residues. The CDR3 loop is CASSSTGGGEQYF. Here the CDR3 DNA reads TGTGCCAGCAGCTCGACAGGGGGAGGCGAGCAGTACTTC. Variable domain in full (rest from reference TRBV5-6 and TRBJ2-7): DAGVTQSPTHLIKTRGQQVTLRCSPKSGHDTVSWYQQALGQGPQFIFQYYEEEERQRGNFPDRFSGHQFPNYSSELNVNALLLGDSALYLCASSSTGGGEQYFGPGTRLTVT.